The 18 T cell receptor beta chains below were found in one sample sequenced in a study of cytomegalovirus exposure and HLA in healthy donors. PCR employed 60 Vbeta and 13 Jbeta primers. Sequencing was performed with immunoSEQ multiplex PCR; in TCRdb, only in-frame clones are kept and a portion is missing. Here the sample spans 120,000 to 150,000 clones, roughly 83% being singletons. Sequencing input: PBMCs. These receptors were obtained from a middle-aged man in good health and CMV-seropositive.

The chain uses TRBV11-2 and TRBJ1-3; TRBD1 is a possible D gene (5 bases). The CDR3 has 14 amino acids. V was clipped by 1 base and J by 4 bases, with 8 bases between them. Germline loops: CDR1 SGHAT, CDR2 FQNNGV. The chain's CDR3 is CASSLGGGGNTIYF. The CDR3 DNA follows: TGTGCCAGCAGCTTAGGCGGGGGAGGAAACACCATATATTTT.

This chain joins TRBV5-4 and TRBJ2-7, with 16 bases that match TRBD2. Germline V gives CDR1 SGHNT, CDR2 YYREEE (reference sequence). The CDR3 covers 17 residues. The junction had 11 bases not matched to a gene; V was cut back by 5 bases and J by 6 bases. DNA of the CDR3: TGTGCCAGCAGGTCGGGACTAGCGGGAGGGCCGATCATCGAGCAGTACTTC. The encoded protein is CASRSGLAGGPIIEQYF.

This clone was seen just once. The chain recombines TRBV5-1 with TRBJ1-2, with D tentatively TRBD1 (6 bases). In germline, CDR1 is SGHRS, CDR2 YFSETQ. The CDR3 runs 15 residues. V was pared by 0 bases and J by 4 bases, with 13 bases between. The CDR3 spells CASSLDQGTGYGYTF. In DNA form, the CDR3 reads TGCGCCAGCAGCTTGGATCAGGGGACGGGCTATGGCTACACCTTC.

The gene calls are TRBV7-6 and TRBJ1-2; a possible D gene is TRBD1 (5 bases). V was pared by 2 bases and J by 2 bases, with 12 bases between. The V gene's germline CDR1 is SGHVS and CDR2 FNYEAQ. The CDR3 totals 15 residues. CDR3 in DNA: TGTGCCAGCAGCTTAAATCCCGGGGGAAACTATGGCTACACCTTC. Translating it yields CASSLNPGGNYGYTF.

This clone occurred a few times. Written as DNA, the CDR3 is TGTGCCAGCAGTACCCCGGGGGGCACTAATGAAAAACTGTTTTTT. Protein: CASSTPGGTNEKLFF. V is TRBV9 and J is TRBJ1-4, with a possible D match to TRBD1 (6 bases). Trimming took off 5 bases at V and 2 bases at J, with 13 bases between the two ends. Germline V gene lookup returns CDR1 SGDLS and CDR2 YYNGEE. This CDR3 contains 15 residues.

The J gene is TRBJ2-7, the V gene TRBV2, with TRBD1 matching 8 bases. The CDR3 extends over 12 amino acids. V lost 6 bases to trimming and J lost 7 bases; unmatched junction nucleotides: 5. CDR1 SNHLY and CDR2 FYNNEI come from the germline V gene. The CDR3 nucleotides read TGTGCCAGCAGCTACAGGGGGGATGAGCAGTACTTC. This codes for CASSYRGDEQYF. Full variable domain (outside the CDR3, taken from reference TRBV2 and TRBJ2-7): EPEVTQTPSHQVTQMGQEVILRCVPISNHLYFYWYRQILGQKVEFLVSFYNNEISEKSEIFDDQFSVERPDGSNFTLKIRSTKLEDSAMYFCASSYRGDEQYFGPGTRLTVT.

The gene calls are TRBV5-1 and TRBJ2-1; D might be TRBD2 (6 bases). CDR3 size: 14 residues. Per germline, CDR1 SGHRS and CDR2 YFSETQ. V was trimmed by 3 bases and J by 5 bases, leaving 12 bases between them. The CDR3 DNA is TGCGCCAGCAGCTCGGGGGTGGAGCACAATGAGCAGTTCTTC. This translates into CASSSGVEHNEQFF.

The gene calls are TRBV9 and TRBJ2-5; 9 positions match TRBD2. The DNA end lines up better with TRBJ2-7; the J call may be wrong. This CDR3 contains 14 residues. Germline CDR1 and CDR2: SGDLS and YYNGEE. The CDR3 nucleotides are TGTGCCAGCAGCGCAAGCGGGGGGAGCTACGAGCAGTACTTC. Its translation is CASSASGGSYEQYF.

The V gene is TRBV19, the J gene TRBJ1-2; a weak D match, TRBD1 (5 bases). The CDR3 is made up of 14 amino acids. Trimming left V 3 bases short and J 2 bases short, with 10 bases between. Germline values: CDR1 LNHDA, CDR2 SQIVND (reference sequence). CDR3 DNA sequence: TGTGCCAGTAGTATCGGCAGGGTGAACTATGGCTACACCTTC. Translating it yields CASSIGRVNYGYTF.

The chain employs TRBV6-5 and TRBJ1-2, with TRBD1 matching over 9 bases. V was clipped by 3 bases and J by 8 bases; unmatched bases: 4. This CDR3 is built from 13 residues. The germline V gene has CDR1 MNHEY and CDR2 SVGAGI. The CDR3 protein is CASSYYRGQGYTF. CDR3 sequence (DNA): TGTGCCAGCAGTTATTACAGGGGGCAAGGCTACACCTTC.

The CDR3 DNA reads as TGTGCCAGCAGCGACCTGGGACAGGGGGTAAATGAGCAGTTCTTC. Translating gives CASSDLGQGVNEQFF. The chain is built from TRBV2 and TRBJ2-1, with TRBD1 identical over 11 bases. CDR1 and CDR2 from the germline V gene are SNHLY and FYNNEI. V trimming: 6 bases; J trimming: 7 bases; junction bases outside the gene matches: 8. The CDR3 extends over 15 amino acids.

This chain connects TRBV9 to TRBJ2-2, with 9 bases lining up with TRBD2. This CDR3 comprises 20 residues. Germline values: CDR1 SGDLS, CDR2 YYNGEE. Trimming cost V 4 bases and J 5 bases; bases outside gene matches: 21. The CDR3 loop is CASSPGMGLGAGGQTGELFF. The DNA of the CDR3 is TGTGCCAGCAGCCCCGGTATGGGGTTGGGGGCGGGGGGGCAGACCGGGGAGCTGTTTTTT.

The V call is TRBV7-8, the J call TRBJ2-7; 11 positions match TRBD2. V lost 1 base, J lost 1 base, and 9 bases stayed unmatched. Germline CDR1 and CDR2: SGHVS and FQNEAQ. CDR3 length: 18 amino acids. The CDR3 loop is CASSLGQHGLAGSYEQYF. The CDR3 DNA reads TGTGCCAGCAGCTTAGGGCAGCACGGACTAGCGGGTTCCTACGAGCAGTACTTC.

There are a few counts of this clone. This sample also contains other DNA sequences that code for the same CDR3. The chain combines TRBV19 with TRBJ1-1; D not certain. In germline, CDR1 is LNHDA, CDR2 SQIVND (reference sequence). The CDR3 has 11 amino acids. V shed 5 bases and J shed 8 bases, with 9 bases lying between them. CDR3 in amino acids: CASSVRREAFF. The CDR3 DNA is TGTGCCAGTAGTGTACGGCGGGAAGCTTTCTTT.

This clone was counted a single time. The V gene is TRBV7-9, the J gene TRBJ2-1; the match to TRBD1 covers 9 bases. Trimming took 5 bases from V and 2 from J; bases not matched to a gene: 4. Germline V lookup: CDR1 SEHNR, CDR2 FQNEAQ (reference sequence). The CDR3 spans 15 residues. DNA for the CDR3: TGTGCCAGCAGCGGACAGGGGACGACCTACAATGAGCAGTTCTTC. Residues: CASSGQGTTYNEQFF.

The chain carries TRBV27 and TRBJ2-3; 9 bases are shared with TRBD2. V shed 8 bases and J 5 bases; nucleotides not matched to a gene: 11. This CDR3 is built from 15 residues. Germline CDR1 and CDR2: MNHEY and SMNVEV (reference sequence). The CDR3 is CASSRSGGAIDTQYF. CDR3 bases: TGTGCCAGCTCCCGTAGCGGGGGTGCGATAGATACGCAGTATTTT.

The rearrangement joins TRBV27 to TRBJ2-3, with D possibly TRBD2 on 5 matching bases. Trimming left V 7 bases short and J 0 bases short, with 20 bases between. CDR1 is MNHEY, CDR2 SMNVEV, per germline (reference sequence). CDR3 size: 17 residues. CDR3 in amino acids: CASTKGRLASSTDTQYF. CDR3 sequence (DNA): TGTGCCAGCACAAAAGGGCGGCTAGCTTCGAGCACAGATACGCAGTATTTT.

This chain connects TRBV9 to TRBJ2-1; 8 nucleotides align to TRBD1. From germline, CDR1 is SGDLS and CDR2 YYNGEE. The V segment lost 4 bases and the J segment 8 bases; nucleotides outside the gene matches: 11. The length of the CDR3 is 15 residues. The CDR3 sequence is CASSPRALDRDEQFF. CDR3 bases: TGTGCCAGCAGCCCCCGCGCCCTGGACAGGGATGAGCAGTTCTTC.